What follows are 19 T cell receptor beta chains derived from one specimen sequenced in a study of T cells in Graves' hyperthyroidism and ophthalmopathy. RNA transcripts were the template for amplifying TCR beta CDR3 regions. First-round RT-PCR targeting the TCR CDR3 was performed with the HTBI primer set. TCRdb analysed the multiplex PCR reads with MiXCR anew, one entry per CDR3 protein. The table records about 590,000 distinct CDR3 sequences, more than 13% of them present only once. The material sequenced was blood. These receptors were obtained from a woman aged 18-29 years with Graves' ophthalmopathy.

This clonotype was recorded at least ten times. The chain combines TRBV3-1 with TRBJ2-7; 8 nucleotides agree with TRBD2. The CDR3 runs to 15 residues. V lost 5 bases and J lost 4; bases outside the gene matches: 10. The germline V gene encodes CDR1 LGHDT and CDR2 YNNKEL (reference sequence). The CDR3 bases are TGTGCCAGCAGCTTTGCAGGTCGGGAGGGGTACGAGCAGTACTTC. Its translation: CASSFAGREGYEQYF.

This clonotype has just a few counts. The CDR3 loop reads CASSLYSRVRGLAGGEETQYF. CDR3 sequence (DNA): TGTGCCAGCAGCTTGTATAGCAGGGTGAGGGGACTAGCGGGAGGGGAAGAGACCCAGTACTTC. J is TRBJ2-5 and V is TRBV7-2; 16 nucleotides align to TRBD2. Germline loops: CDR1 SGHTA, CDR2 FQGNSA. The CDR3 is 21 amino acids. V gave up 3 bases and J gave up 3 bases; unmatched junction bases: 16. Looking up the rest from reference TRBV7-2 and TRBJ2-5 gives the full variable domain: GAGVSQSPSNKVTEKGKDVELRCDPISGHTALYWYRQSLGQGLEFLIYFQGNSAPDKSGLPSDRFSAERTGGSVSTLTIQRTQQEDSAVYLCASSLYSRVRGLAGGEETQYFGPGTRLLVL.

DNA of the CDR3: TGTGCCAGCAGCCAGGCGACTAGCGGGAGCTGGTATGAGCAGTTCTTC. The encoded protein is CASSQATSGSWYEQFF. The V gene is TRBV3-1, the J gene TRBJ2-1; 12 bases line up with TRBD2. The V gene end was trimmed by 3 bases and the J gene end by 8 bases; junction bases not matched to a gene: 8. This CDR3 has 16 residues. CDR1 is LGHDT, CDR2 YNNKEL, per germline (reference sequence).

The chain carries TRBV6-1 and TRBJ2-1; D not resolved. The V and J ends lost 3 bases and 4 bases respectively, with 13 bases between them. The CDR3 has 15 amino acids. Germline-derived CDR1 and CDR2 are MNHNS and SASEGT. CDR3 residues: CASSDRADKYNEQFF. The CDR3 coding sequence is TGTGCCAGCAGTGACCGGGCGGATAAATACAATGAGCAGTTCTTC.

This clonotype showed up just a few times. The chain uses TRBV20-1 and TRBJ2-4, with D perhaps TRBD2 (5 bases). Germline V gene lookup returns CDR1 DFQATT and CDR2 SNEGSKA (reference sequence). The CDR3 covers 14 residues. The V gene lost 0 bases and the J gene lost 5 bases, with 11 bases spanning the gap. The CDR3 region is CSARDPLAENIQYF. CDR3 DNA sequence: TGCAGTGCTAGAGATCCCCTAGCTGAAAACATTCAGTACTTC.

The chain combines TRBV4-3 with TRBJ1-1; D call uncertain. V lost 2 bases and J 3 bases, leaving 7 bases between the germline ends. Germline CDR1 is LGHNA and CDR2 is YSLEER. There are 13 residues in the CDR3. CDR3 loop: CASSQQRDTEAFF. CDR3 sequence (DNA): TGCGCCAGCAGCCAACAGAGGGACACTGAAGCTTTCTTT.

This rearrangement joins TRBV10-2 to TRBJ2-3; 9 nucleotides agree with TRBD2. The CDR3 runs to 14 residues. V was clipped by 4 bases and J by 8 bases; unmatched bases: 7. Germline CDR1 is WSHSY and CDR2 is SAAADI. The CDR3 loop is CASSGSGRPRTQYF. In nucleotides, the CDR3 is TGCGCCAGCAGTGGTAGCGGGAGACCCCGTACGCAGTATTTT.

This chain links TRBV24-1 with TRBJ1-2; D is possibly TRBD1 (6 bases). V dropped 4 bases and J dropped 4 bases, with 15 bases sitting between them. The CDR3 covers 15 residues. Germline V lookup: CDR1 KGHDR, CDR2 SFDVKD. CDR3 region: CATSDAQGSPYGYTF. Written as DNA, the CDR3 is TGTGCCACCAGTGACGCACAGGGTTCGCCCTATGGCTACACCTTC.

There are many counts of this clonotype. The V gene is TRBV27, the J gene TRBJ1-5; 9 bases line up with TRBD1. The CDR3 sequence is 16 residues long. The V segment lost 6 bases and the J segment 1 base; nucleotides outside the gene matches: 7. CDR1 is MNHEY, CDR2 SMNVEV, per germline (reference sequence). The CDR3: CASRARTGVSNQPQHF. As DNA, the CDR3 is TGTGCCAGCAGGGCTAGGACAGGGGTAAGCAATCAGCCCCAGCATTTT.

This clonotype has just a few counts. This may be a read error, as it is one base from a much larger clone. The CDR3 does not end in the conserved phenylalanine or tryptophan, so this is likely a read error. V and J are TRBV12-5 and TRBJ1-1, with D possibly being TRBD1 (6 bases). The CDR3 is 12 amino acids. The V end was cut by 1 base, the J end by 9 bases, with 9 bases between. Per the germline V gene, CDR1 is LGHNT and CDR2 is FRNRAP. The DNA for the CDR3 is TGTGCTAGTGGTTTGGGACAGGCGAAAGCTTTCCTT. This encodes CASGLGQAKAFL.

The J gene is TRBJ1-1, the V gene TRBV14, with a weak D call TRBD1 (6 bases). V lost 2 bases, J lost 3 bases, and 16 bases lay in between. The CDR3 contains 16 residues. Germline V CDR1 and CDR2: SGHDN, FVKESK. CDR3 amino acids: CASSQLGGYGDTEAFF. CDR3 sequence (DNA): TGTGCCAGCAGCCAACTCGGGGGCTATGGGGACACTGAAGCTTTCTTT.

This clonotype was detected ten times or more. The chain uses TRBV28 and TRBJ1-4, with 12 bases aligning to TRBD1. The V segment lost 6 bases and the J segment 7 bases; nucleotides outside the gene matches: 3. The germline gives CDR1 MDHEN, CDR2 SYDVKM. CDR3 length equals 14 residues. The CDR3 sequence: CASSRDRGLEKLFF. In DNA form, the CDR3 reads TGTGCCAGCAGCCGGGACAGGGGGCTTGAAAAACTGTTTTTT.

This clonotype was recorded many times. This chain joins TRBV12-3 or TRBV12-4 and TRBJ2-1; D may be TRBD1 or TRBD2 (5 bases each). Trimming removed 6 bases from V and 10 bases from J, with 10 bases in between. CDR3 length: 11 residues. CDR3 in amino acids: CASRLGPEQFF. The CDR3 nucleotides are TGTGCCAGCAGGTTGGGACCCGAGCAGTTCTTC.

There are a few counts of this clonotype. This chain links TRBV6-1 with TRBJ2-5; D is possibly TRBD2 (6 bases). The CDR3 sequence is 15 residues long. V lost 7 bases and J 2 bases, leaving 17 bases between the germline ends. Looked up from germline, CDR1 is MNHNS and CDR2 is SASEGT. The CDR3 here is CASIYTSQGQETQYF. The DNA for the CDR3 is TGTGCCAGCATATACACTAGCCAAGGGCAAGAGACCCAGTACTTC.

A few counts support this clonotype. The chain combines TRBV6-6 with TRBJ1-2; possibly TRBD1 for D (6 bases). CDR1 is MNHNY, CDR2 SVGAGI, per germline (reference sequence). V gave up 0 bases and J gave up 4 bases, with 12 bases separating them. The CDR3 contains 15 residues. The CDR3 DNA reads as TGTGCCAGCAGTTACTCACAGGGAGTCACCTATGGCTACACCTTC. This sequence encodes CASSYSQGVTYGYTF.

This clonotype was detected many times. This sequence joins TRBV6-2 or TRBV6-3 and TRBJ2-7; 7 bases are a match to TRBD2. The CDR3 covers 13 residues. Looked up from germline, CDR1 is MNHEY and CDR2 is SVGEGT. V shed 11 bases and J 3 bases; nucleotides not matched to a gene: 10. CDR3 protein: CAGAGSGNYEQYF. The DNA for the CDR3 is TGTGCCGGAGCGGGAAGTGGGAACTACGAGCAGTACTTC.

The V gene is TRBV10-3, the J gene TRBJ2-1; 9 bases line up with TRBD2. The CDR3 is 14 residues long. V trimming: 0 bases; J trimming: 7 bases; junction bases outside the gene matches: 1. Germline CDR1 reads ENHRY; CDR2 reads SYGVKD. The CDR3 loop is CAISESSGSNEQFF. In DNA, the CDR3 is TGTGCCATCAGTGAGTCTAGCGGGAGTAATGAGCAGTTCTTC.

This clonotype was recorded at least ten times. This chain uses TRBV27 with TRBJ2-1; 14 positions agree with TRBD2. Looked up from germline, CDR1 is MNHEY and CDR2 is SMNVEV (reference sequence). J gave up 8 bases and V 5 bases, and 8 bases lay outside the gene matches. The CDR3 spans 16 residues. The CDR3 DNA is TGTGCCAGCAGTAAACAGGGGACTAGCGGGAGTTATGAGCAGTTCTTC. Translating gives CASSKQGTSGSYEQFF.

The chain links TRBV5-1 to TRBJ1-6; possible D gene TRBD1, 6 bases. The CDR3 consists of 15 residues. V lost 0 bases, J lost 7 bases, and 11 bases lay in between. Germline V gene data show CDR1 as SGHRS and CDR2 as YFSETQ. This CDR3 reads CASSLGDRSNSPLHF. The CDR3, as DNA: TGCGCCAGCAGCTTGGGTGACAGGTCGAATTCACCCCTCCACTTT.